What follows are 6 T cell receptor beta chains derived from one specimen sequenced in a study of regulatory T cells in long-lasting Graves disease. Both iRepertoire HTBI primers and Arm-PCR of CDR3 regions were used to build the TCR beta libraries. TCRdb called the multiplex PCR reads again in MiXCR, with one record for every CDR3 protein. The repertoire includes roughly 490,000 distinct CDR3 sequences, roughly 22% of them detected once, and around 14% sits in the top ten. Sample time point: persistent/refractory GD, antithyroid drugs over 5 years with positive TRAb. Following extraction of RNA from PBMCs, that RNA was used to make the TCR library. This specimen consisted of peripheral blood mononuclear cells (PBMCs), obtained when the disease was refractory, from a patient treated with antithyroid drugs. The receptors were sampled from a female donor with Graves disease.

The chain is built from TRBV20-1 and TRBJ2-7, with 8 positions matching TRBD2. Looked up from germline, CDR1 is DFQATT and CDR2 is SNEGSKA (reference sequence). V lost 2 bases and J lost 3; bases outside the gene matches: 6. The CDR3 is 14 residues long. CDR3 residues: CSARSPGLGYEQYF. The DNA for the CDR3 is TGCAGTGCTAGATCCCCGGGACTAGGCTACGAGCAGTACTTC.

This clonotype was seen many times. The chain recombines TRBV11-2 with TRBJ2-7, with 11 bases aligning to TRBD2. After removal of 5 bases from V and 0 bases from J, the junction contained 6 bases not matched to a gene. The CDR3 runs to 16 residues. CDR1 is SGHAT, CDR2 FQNNGV, per germline. The CDR3 region is CASSQTSGAISYEQYF. DNA for the CDR3: TGTGCCAGCAGCCAGACTAGCGGGGCGATCTCCTACGAGCAGTACTTC. The full variable domain, with the rest looked up from reference TRBV11-2 and TRBJ2-7, is EAGVAQSPRYKIIEKRQSVAFWCNPISGHATLYWYQQILGQGPKLLIQFQNNGVVDDSQLPKDRFSAERLKGVDSTLKIQPAKLEDSAVYLCASSQTSGAISYEQYFGPGTRLTVT.

CDR3 coding DNA: TGCGCCAGCACCCTAACAGGGCGGAACACTGAAGCTTTCTTT. It codes for CASTLTGRNTEAFF. The chain recombines TRBV5-1 with TRBJ1-1; tentative D call: TRBD1 (6 bases). With 6 bases removed from V and 1 base from J, the gap between germline ends came to 13 bases. The germline V gene has CDR1 SGHRS and CDR2 YFSETQ. The CDR3 is 14 residues long.

This clonotype has only a few counts. The rearrangement links TRBV9 to TRBJ1-2; D gene unclear. V was shortened by 3 bases and J by 0 bases, with 12 bases between the two germline ends. The CDR3 totals 15 residues. Germline assignment: CDR1 SGDLS and CDR2 YYNGEE. CDR3 in DNA: TGTGCCAGCAGCGCGGCCGCAGGTACTAACTATGGCTACACCTTC. Translating gives CASSAAAGTNYGYTF.

This clonotype showed up many times. The CDR3 loop reads CASSSPAPGSSGNTIYF. CDR3 sequence (DNA): TGTGCCAGCAGTTCCCCCGCTCCGGGGAGCTCTGGAAACACCATATATTTT. This chain links TRBV28 with TRBJ1-3; no firm D call. Trimming removed 4 bases from V and 0 bases from J, with 16 bases in between. Germline V CDR1 and CDR2: MDHEN, SYDVKM. This CDR3 is built from 17 residues.

This clonotype has a count of ten or more. The V call is TRBV28, the J call TRBJ2-7, with D perhaps matching TRBD1 (6 bases). Germline V gene lookup returns CDR1 MDHEN and CDR2 SYDVKM. The CDR3 has 13 amino acids. V gave up 8 bases and J gave up 1 base, with 12 bases separating them. CDR3 sequence reads: CASDRRGSYEQYF. The CDR3 bases are TGTGCCAGCGACAGGCGAGGGTCCTACGAGCAGTACTTC.